This TCR beta chain was recorded in a study of a mutant IDH1 vaccine in newly diagnosed glioma. Study as a whole: Earlier care involved radiotherapy, temozolomide, or both, and the majority received both.

Time point denoted: week 47, end of study. Doses consisted of 300 ug of mutant IDH1 20-mer peptide each, paired with topical imiquimod. Assay used: immunoSEQ multiplex PCR; TCRdb lists only in-frame clones, some missing. The repertoire has some 50,000 clones, approximately 84% of them found once; the top ten carry 3.5% to 4.5%. This clone has just a few counts. Its antigen is currently unknown. CDR1 and CDR2 (germline): MNHNY, SVGAGI (reference sequence). The germline V and J ends were trimmed by 8 bases and 0 bases, with 10 bases remaining between them. The CDR3 sequence is 13 residues long. Sequencing used PBMCs, obtained from a glioma patient whose treatment included an IDH1 peptide vaccine. The clonotype comes from a woman in her twenties or thirties with glioma. Some clones in this sample may be carry-over from other donors' samples. V is TRBV6-6 and J is TRBJ1-1; D unresolved. CDR3 sequence (DNA): TGTGCCAGCGGGCAGACCTTGAACACTGAAGCTTTCTTT. As protein: CASGQTLNTEAFF.